This section outlines one T cell receptor beta chain sequence together with its context. Its target is not known. The data were taken from a study of T cell responses to AZD1222 COVID-19 vaccine. Findings and caveats of the study: Clonal diversity was possibly underestimated, and white British individuals and females predominated among donors. Vaccine-associated CD4 TCRs ranged over spike, dominating at 160-218 and 743-854.

Method: immunoSEQ multiplex PCR; TCRdb's copy keeps in-frame clones and lacks some. The data show some 130,000 clones, with 70% to 90% seen just once and 20% to 25% held by the top ten. The CDR3 consists of 17 residues. Germline V gene lookup returns CDR1 SNHLY and CDR2 FYNNEI. V trimming: 4 bases; J trimming: 1 base; junction bases outside the gene matches: 2. Sequences were derived from peripheral blood, sampled on day 0 of AZD1222 vaccination. V is TRBV2 and J is TRBJ2-2; 14 nucleotides match TRBD2. The clonotype comes from an adult in good health. CDR3 DNA: TGTGCCAGCAGTGGGACTAGCGGGGGGATGAACACCGGGGAGCTGTTTTTT. This encodes CASSGTSGGMNTGELFF.